Detailed here is one T cell receptor beta chain. The V gene end was trimmed by 3 bases and the J gene end by 0 bases; junction bases not matched to a gene: 11. In germline, CDR1 is KGHSH, CDR2 LQKENI. This CDR3 region has 18 residues. Repertoires were generated with immunoSEQ multiplex PCR, while TCRdb's copy carries only in-frame clones and drops some. The data show more than 200,000 clones, 80% to 90% seen once. The record originates from a study of blood T cell repertoires in COVID-19. The V call is TRBV18, the J call TRBJ1-5, with 7 bases fitting TRBD1. This receptor was obtained from a woman in her forties with active or convalescent COVID-19. Sequencing was carried out using peripheral blood. The CDR3 is CASSPSFQGDPSNQPQHF. In DNA, the CDR3 is TGTGCCAGCTCACCGAGCTTCCAGGGGGACCCTAGCAATCAGCCCCAGCATTTT.